The rows below give T cell receptor beta chains drawn from one sample of a study of blood T cell repertoires in COVID-19. This table comes from immunoSEQ multiplex PCR, and its TCRdb copy is limited to in-frame clones, with some not included. The sample consists of around 170,000 clones, about 82% of them appearing once. The sequenced sample consisted of PBMCs or T cells enriched from blood (not recorded which). All receptors derive from a woman aged 25-40 years who had recovered from COVID-19. Both conserved end residues are part of each CDR3. A D gene is named only where the DNA matches it firmly. Rows give clone size only sometimes, using once, few, many, or a class for an expanded clone.

CDR3 protein,CDR3 DNA,CDR3 length,J gene,V gene,D gene,clone size
CASSDGRTTVGEQFF,TGTGCCAGCAGCGACGGGAGGACGACCGTCGGCGAGCAGTTCTTC,15,TRBJ2-1,TRBV3-1/TRBV3-2,TRBD2,-
CASSRRTAYEQYF,TGTGCCAGTAGTAGACGGACAGCCTACGAGCAGTACTTC,13,TRBJ2-7,TRBV19,-,few
CASSLENREAFF,TGTGCCAGCAGCTTAGAGAACAGGGAAGCTTTCTTT,12,TRBJ1-1,TRBV7-9,-,-
CASSEWGLAAREQFF,TGTGCCAGCAGTGAATGGGGACTAGCGGCACGTGAGCAGTTCTTC,15,TRBJ2-1,TRBV6-1,TRBD2,-
CASSLGGGSTDTQYF,TGTGCCAGCAGCTTGGGCGGAGGGAGCACAGATACGCAGTATTTT,15,TRBJ2-3,TRBV5-4,-,-
CASSKEGRGADTQYF,TGTGCCAGCAGTAAGGAAGGCAGGGGTGCAGATACGCAGTATTTT,15,TRBJ2-3,TRBV28,-,-
CASSPGTGVNEKLFF,TGCGCCAGCAGCCCCGGGACTGGTGTTAATGAAAAACTGTTTTTT,15,TRBJ1-4,TRBV5-1,-,-
CASSLAGEGYGYTF,TGCGCCAGCAGCTTGGCAGGGGAGGGCTATGGCTACACCTTC,14,TRBJ1-2,TRBV5-1,-,few
CASSQTTGNQPQHF,TGTGCCAGCAGCCAGACTACAGGGAATCAGCCCCAGCATTTT,14,TRBJ1-5,TRBV28,-,-
CASTPSGRALEQYF,TGTGCCAGCACCCCTAGCGGGAGGGCCCTCGAGCAGTACTTC,14,TRBJ2-7,TRBV28,TRBD2,once
CSVEPVGSYEQYF,TGCAGCGTTGAACCGGTTGGCTCCTACGAGCAGTACTTC,13,TRBJ2-7,TRBV29-1,-,-
CASSRPGTVSGNTIYF,TGTGCCAGCAGCCGTCCCGGGACAGTCTCTGGAAACACCATATATTTT,16,TRBJ1-3,TRBV7-9,TRBD1,-
CASSLAEGQGAYRPQHF,TGTGCCAGCAGCTTAGCGGAGGGACAGGGGGCGTATAGGCCCCAGCATTTT,17,TRBJ1-5,TRBV7-8,TRBD1,once
CASSQGTESIFYEQYF,TGTGCCAGCAGCCAAGGCACAGAAAGTATCTTCTACGAGCAGTACTTC,16,TRBJ2-7,TRBV3-1/TRBV3-2,-,once
CASTSTQGRGFEKLFF,TGTGCCAGCACTTCAACCCAGGGACGGGGGTTTGAAAAACTGTTTTTT,16,TRBJ1-4,TRBV28,-,-
CAITNDRGSYNEQFF,TGTGCCATCACTAATGACAGAGGCTCCTACAATGAGCAGTTCTTC,15,TRBJ2-1,TRBV10-3,-,-
CASSEGQGLPYEQYF,TGCGCCAGTAGCGAGGGACAGGGGCTACCCTACGAGCAGTACTTC,15,TRBJ2-7,TRBV5-1,TRBD1,-
CASSLFSLWNRETQYF,TGTGCCAGCAGCTTGTTTAGCTTGTGGAATCGGGAGACCCAGTACTTC,16,TRBJ2-5,TRBV5-6,-,-
CASSLTSGSIWYEQYF,TGTGCCAGCAGTTTGACTAGCGGGAGTATATGGTACGAGCAGTACTTC,16,TRBJ2-7,TRBV27,TRBD2,-
CASSAGQGAGETQYF,TGTGCCAGCAGTGCTGGACAGGGGGCAGGGGAGACCCAGTACTTC,15,TRBJ2-5,TRBV2,TRBD1,-
CASSSDREGTEAFF,TGTGCCAGCAGCTCGGACAGGGAAGGCACTGAAGCTTTCTTT,14,TRBJ1-1,TRBV7-9,TRBD1,-
CASTGAKTQYF,TGTGCCAGCACGGGTGCTAAGACCCAGTACTTC,11,TRBJ2-5,TRBV6-5,-,-
CASSLNGRLYEQYF,TGCGCCAGCAGCTTGAACGGGAGGCTCTACGAGCAGTACTTC,14,TRBJ2-7,TRBV5-1,TRBD2,-
CASSLEMRQVATEQYF,TGTGCCAGCAGCTTAGAAATGCGGCAAGTCGCGACCGAGCAGTACTTC,16,TRBJ2-7,TRBV7-9,-,-
CASSGSGDTQYF,TGTGCCAGCAGCGGGAGCGGAGATACGCAGTATTTT,12,TRBJ2-3,TRBV6-4,-,-
CASSVRGPTDTQYF,TGTGCCAGCAGTGTGCGGGGGCCCACAGATACGCAGTATTTT,14,TRBJ2-3,TRBV25-1,-,-
CASSYSGTGTAYEQYF,TGTGCCAGCAGTTACTCGGGTACCGGGACAGCCTACGAGCAGTACTTC,16,TRBJ2-7,TRBV6-5,TRBD1,-
CSVGQGGGNTIYF,TGCAGCGTTGGACAGGGGGGAGGAAACACCATATATTTT,13,TRBJ1-3,TRBV29-1,TRBD1,-
CASSVRYRGTDTEAFF,TGTGCCAGCAGCGTGAGATACAGGGGAACCGACACTGAAGCTTTCTTT,16,TRBJ1-1,TRBV7-8,TRBD1,-
CSVAQGAATNEKLFF,TGCAGCGTCGCCCAGGGGGCTGCAACTAATGAAAAACTGTTTTTT,15,TRBJ1-4,TRBV29-1,TRBD1,-
CASSQSVWWGEHSGANVLTF,TGTGCCAGCAGCCAGTCCGTCTGGTGGGGGGAGCACTCTGGGGCCAACGTCCTGACTTTC,20,TRBJ2-6,TRBV3-1/TRBV3-2,-,-